These 8 T cell receptor beta chains were all obtained from the same sample, sequenced in a study of OX40 agonist ivuxolimab in advanced cancers. Sequencing was performed with immunoSEQ multiplex PCR; in TCRdb, only in-frame clones are kept and a portion is missing. The sample holds roughly 80,000 clones, about 87% seen once. The material was CD4+ or CD8+ T cells sorted from blood, obtained in a trial of the OX40 agonist ivuxolimab. These receptors originate from an adult with an advanced solid tumor such as melanoma, head and neck, liver or kidney cancer.

The chain is built from TRBV6-5 and TRBJ1-4, with a possible D match to TRBD1 (5 bases). V was trimmed by 4 bases and J by 8 bases, leaving 14 bases between them. CDR1 is MNHEY and CDR2 is SVGAGI in the germline V gene. This CDR3 spans 14 amino acids. CDR3 residues: CASSSTGTEEKLFF. The CDR3 bases are TGTGCCAGCAGTTCGACTGGGACCGAGGAAAAACTGTTTTTT.

The rearrangement links TRBV7-9 to TRBJ2-7; TRBD1 agrees at 9 bases. CDR3 length: 15 amino acids. The V gene end was trimmed by 5 bases and the J gene end by 7 bases; junction bases not matched to a gene: 12. Germline V gene data show CDR1 as SEHNR and CDR2 as FQNEAQ (reference sequence). CDR3 amino acids: CASSGGDRAMREQYF. The DNA for the CDR3 is TGTGCCAGCAGCGGCGGGGACAGGGCGATGCGTGAGCAGTACTTC.

The chain combines TRBV5-1 with TRBJ2-1; D call uncertain. Trimming removed 4 bases from V and 0 bases from J, with 8 bases in between. There are 14 residues in the CDR3. Germline V gene lookup returns CDR1 SGHRS and CDR2 YFSETQ. The CDR3 nucleotides read TGCGCCAGCAGCCCGGGTAGCTCCTACAATGAGCAGTTCTTC. Protein sequence: CASSPGSSYNEQFF.

This rearrangement joins TRBV27 to TRBJ2-2; 8 bases line up with TRBD1. There are 13 residues in the CDR3. Germline trimming cut 6 bases from V and 5 bases from J; bases unmatched to any gene: 2. Germline V gene lookup returns CDR1 MNHEY and CDR2 SMNVEV (reference sequence). This CDR3 is CASRRQGTGELFF. As DNA, the CDR3 is TGTGCCAGCAGGAGACAGGGGACCGGGGAGCTGTTTTTT.

V is TRBV7-3 and J is TRBJ2-1; maybe TRBD2 (5 bases). The CDR3 length is 14 residues. V shed 5 bases and J shed 6 bases, with 14 bases lying between them. Germline CDR1 and CDR2: SGHTA and FQGTGA. CDR3 nucleotides: TGTGCCAGCAGCCCCGGGTCGGGATCCAATGAGCAGTTCTTC. This sequence encodes CASSPGSGSNEQFF. The full variable domain, completed using reference TRBV7-3 and TRBJ2-1, is GAGVSQTPSNKVTEKGKYVELRCDPISGHTALYWYRQSLGQGPEFLIYFQGTGAADDSGLPNDRFFAVRPEGSVSTLKIQRTERGDSAVYLCASSPGSGSNEQFFGPGTRLTVL.

The chain joins TRBV19 to TRBJ1-2; no clear D gene. The germline V gene has CDR1 LNHDA and CDR2 SQIVND (reference sequence). The V and J ends lost 5 bases and 3 bases respectively, with 7 bases between them. The CDR3 loop spans 12 amino acids. CDR3 sequence (DNA): TGTGCCAGTAGTTCCCGCCACTATGGCTACACCTTC. It yields the protein CASSSRHYGYTF.

This chain uses TRBV19 with TRBJ1-6; no clear D. The CDR3 totals 16 residues. V gave up 3 bases and J gave up 8 bases, with 17 bases separating them. CDR1 and CDR2 from the germline V gene are LNHDA and SQIVND (reference sequence). DNA of the CDR3: TGTGCCAGTAGTATCGAGAGGGTAAGTGGGGATTCACCCCTCCACTTT. Amino acid sequence: CASSIERVSGDSPLHF.

The rearrangement uses TRBV5-5 and TRBJ1-5; D is uncertain. Trimming took off 0 bases at V and 7 bases at J, with 14 bases between the two ends. This CDR3 has 15 amino acids. Per the germline V gene, CDR1 is SGHKS and CDR2 is YYEKEE (reference sequence). In nucleotides, the CDR3 is TGTGCCAGCAGCTTGGAAGGAGGGAGAGGCCAGCCCCAGCATTTT. Protein: CASSLEGGRGQPQHF.